Listed below are T cell receptor beta chains from one sample, sequenced in a study of blood T cells in healthy people across ages. TCRdb re-called the 5' RACE reads with MiXCR, one entry per CDR3 protein. There are a few hundred thousand distinct CDR3 sequences in the sample; 25% to 30% occur only once, and approximately 28% lies in the top ten. The sample consisted of blood. The receptors originated from a woman in her seventies in good health. Each CDR3 is given without its conserved first and last residue. The order of the fields is V gene, CDR3 protein.

TRBV20-1,SASRAGRREKLF
TRBV20-1,SAREGYEQY
TRBV7-2,ASSVGRPSSGNTIY
TRBV21-1,ASSMDQGGPQH
TRBV20-1,SAETTGYYEQY
TRBV7-2,ASSLNRAAGNTIY
TRBV20-1,SARPVAGVYNEQF
TRBV6-2/TRBV6-3,ASSKLSSAGGSTDTQY
TRBV14,ASSRGDGIQY
TRBV3-1,ASSQAGGGYNEQF
TRBV12-3/TRBV12-4,ASSLRFRAGGTDTQY
TRBV6-2/TRBV6-3,ASTRGGMTDPYEQY
TRBV7-2,ASSPRGSLDIQY
TRBV20-1,SAPQGLAKSETQY
TRBV9,ASSGGSPTQH
TRBV29-1,SVGVPNFGEQY
TRBV7-6,ASTRRDQGETQY
TRBV7-2,ASSSSANNEQF
TRBV11-1,ASSSRQGITEAF
TRBV28,ASSTTVYEQY
TRBV20-1,SAPLGALAKNIQY
TRBV5-6,ASSLLAEANTGELF
TRBV28,ASIQQGSSYGYT
TRBV5-1,ASSLFSSYNEQF
TRBV10-3,AIRGTSGFAQF
TRBV12-3/TRBV12-4,ASSIDGTTNEKLF
TRBV28,ASTGMGEKLF
TRBV6-1,ASSDPVAGVETDTQY